Included here is one T cell receptor beta chain sequence, with context. Its specificity is not known. This CDR3 has 13 residues. V shed 6 bases and J shed 1 base, with 9 bases lying between them. CDR1 and CDR2 from the germline V gene are SGHNT and YYREEE (reference sequence). The data were obtained in a study of identifying expanded T cells in peripheral blood. Profiling relied on immunoSEQ multiplex PCR, and the TCRdb table lists in-frame clones only, not all of them. This sample has 90,000 or so clones, with 88% found just once. Healthy donors had no documented immune events, such as infections, while sampled. Study-level points and caveats: Clone count variance between approximately two-week samples rose with total template count.

The sequenced sample consisted of blood. This sequence was found in a person between 18 and 75 years old in good health. This chain uses TRBV5-4 with TRBJ2-3, with D maybe TRBD1 (5 bases). CDR3 nucleotide sequence: TGTGCCAGCAAGAAGGGGCGCACAGATACGCAGTATTTT. It is translated as CASKKGRTDTQYF. The full variable domain, rest sourced from reference TRBV5-4 and TRBJ2-3, is ETGVTQSPTHLIKTRGQQVTLRCSSQSGHNTVSWYQQALGQGPQFIFQYYREEENGRGNFPPRFSGLQFPNYSSELNVNALELDDSALYLCASKKGRTDTQYFGPGTRLTVL.